This T cell receptor (beta chain) stems from a study of cytomegalovirus exposure and HLA in healthy donors. A multiplex PCR was run with 60 Vbeta primers and 13 Jbeta primers. Some clones are missing from TCRdb's copy, which holds only in-frame ones; the method was immunoSEQ multiplex PCR. The sample has about 160,000 clones; about 85% are singletons. This receptor was taken from a young man in good health and CMV-seropositive. The sequenced sample consisted of PBMCs.

CDR3 region: CASRTGSGEQYF. Written as DNA, the CDR3 is TGTGCCAGCAGGACAGGGTCGGGCGAGCAGTACTTC. The rearrangement joins TRBV27 to TRBJ2-7, with 7 positions matching TRBD1. Germline loops: CDR1 MNHEY, CDR2 SMNVEV (reference sequence). The CDR3 is 12 residues long. V lost 6 bases and J lost 6; bases outside the gene matches: 5.